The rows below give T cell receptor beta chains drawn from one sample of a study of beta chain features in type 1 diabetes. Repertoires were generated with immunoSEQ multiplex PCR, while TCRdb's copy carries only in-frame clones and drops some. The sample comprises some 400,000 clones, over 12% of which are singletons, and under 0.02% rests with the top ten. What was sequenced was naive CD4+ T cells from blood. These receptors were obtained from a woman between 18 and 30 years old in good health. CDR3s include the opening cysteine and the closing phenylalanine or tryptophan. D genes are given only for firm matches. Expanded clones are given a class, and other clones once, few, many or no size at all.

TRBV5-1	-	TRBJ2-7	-	CASSLTGATYEQYF	TGCGCCAGCAGCTTAACGGGTGCAACCTACGAGCAGTACTTC
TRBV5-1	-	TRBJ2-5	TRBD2	CASRTAGETQETQYF	TGCGCCAGCAGAACGGCGGGAGAAACCCAAGAGACCCAGTACTTC
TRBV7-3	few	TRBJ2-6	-	CASSPLVTGANVLTF	TGTGCCAGCAGCCCACTCGTCACTGGGGCCAACGTCCTGACTTTC
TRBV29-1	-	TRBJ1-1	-	CSVEVTENTEAFF	TGCAGCGTTGAAGTTACAGAAAACACTGAAGCTTTCTTT
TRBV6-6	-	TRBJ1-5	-	CASSYLQANQPQHF	TGTGCCAGCAGTTACCTACAGGCCAATCAGCCCCAGCATTTT
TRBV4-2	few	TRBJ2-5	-	CASSQGLAFGETQYF	TGTGCCAGCAGCCAAGGGCTAGCTTTCGGGGAGACCCAGTACTTC
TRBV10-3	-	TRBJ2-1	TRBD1	CAINSGTGLREQFF	TGTGCCATCAATTCCGGGACAGGGTTGAGGGAGCAGTTCTTC
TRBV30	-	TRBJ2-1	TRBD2	CAWSALAGIYNEQFF	TGTGCCTGGAGTGCTCTAGCGGGGATTTACAATGAGCAGTTCTTC
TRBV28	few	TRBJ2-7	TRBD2	CASRLTSGRTYEQYF	TGTGCCAGCAGACTTACTAGCGGGAGAACCTACGAGCAGTACTTC
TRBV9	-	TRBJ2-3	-	CASSAGVDTQYF	TGTGCCAGCAGCGCAGGGGTCGATACGCAGTATTTT
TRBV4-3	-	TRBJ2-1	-	CASSQDMLSGPFF	TGCGCCAGCAGCCAAGATATGCTTAGCGGCCCGTTCTTC
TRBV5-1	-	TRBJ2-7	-	CASSFNYRDNSYEQYF	TGCGCCAGCAGCTTTAATTACCGGGACAACTCCTACGAGCAGTACTTC
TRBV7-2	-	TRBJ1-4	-	CASSFKDRAEKLFF	TGTGCCAGCAGCTTCAAGGACAGAGCTGAAAAACTGTTTTTT
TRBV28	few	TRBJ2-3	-	CASSRILADTQYF	TGTGCCAGCAGTCGCATTCTAGCAGATACGCAGTATTTT
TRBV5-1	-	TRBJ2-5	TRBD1	CASSLGTGQETQYF	TGCGCCAGCAGCTTAGGGACAGGCCAAGAGACCCAGTACTTC
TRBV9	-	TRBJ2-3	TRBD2	CASSDPLAGPTDTQYF	TGTGCCAGCAGCGACCCCCTAGCGGGACCCACAGATACGCAGTATTTT
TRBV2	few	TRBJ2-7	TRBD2	CASSEEGLAGEQYF	TGTGCCAGCAGTGAAGAAGGACTAGCGGGAGAGCAGTACTTC
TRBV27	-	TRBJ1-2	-	CASSPWSTGHNYGYTF	TGTGCCAGCAGTCCCTGGTCGACAGGCCATAACTATGGCTACACCTTC
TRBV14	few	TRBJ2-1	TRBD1	CASSRDRADEQFF	TGTGCCAGCAGCCGTGACAGGGCCGATGAGCAGTTCTTC
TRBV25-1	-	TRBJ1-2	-	CASSDYVYGYTF	TGTGCCAGCAGTGATTATGTCTATGGCTACACCTTC
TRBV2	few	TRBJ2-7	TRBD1	CASSPGTGLYEQYF	TGTGCCAGCAGTCCCGGGACAGGGCTATACGAGCAGTACTTC
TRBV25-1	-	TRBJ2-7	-	CASREGGYEQYF	TGTGCCAGCAGGGAGGGCGGGTACGAGCAGTACTTC
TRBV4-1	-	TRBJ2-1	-	CASSQDAAFNEQFF	TGCGCCAGCAGCCAAGACGCGGCGTTCAATGAGCAGTTCTTC
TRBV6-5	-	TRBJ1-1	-	CASRDRFSGREAFF	TGTGCCAGCAGGGACCGATTTAGCGGGAGGGAAGCTTTCTTT
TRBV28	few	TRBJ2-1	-	CASMGGTPSYNEQFF	TGTGCCAGCATGGGGGGGACACCCTCCTACAATGAGCAGTTCTTC
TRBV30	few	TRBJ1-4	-	CAWSVRGEKLFF	TGTGCCTGGAGTGTACGGGGTGAAAAACTGTTTTTT
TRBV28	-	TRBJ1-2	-	CASSLAGINYGYTF	TGTGCCAGCAGTTTAGCGGGAATTAACTATGGCTACACCTTC
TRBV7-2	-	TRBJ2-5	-	CASSLAGYRVETQYF	TGTGCCAGCAGCTTAGCGGGGTACAGGGTCGAGACCCAGTACTTC
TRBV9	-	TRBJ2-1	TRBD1	CASSPTTGNEQFF	TGTGCCAGCAGCCCCACGACAGGGAACGAGCAGTTCTTC
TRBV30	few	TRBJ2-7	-	CAWSAVFQQYF	TGTGCCTGGAGTGCGGTTTTCCAGCAGTACTTC
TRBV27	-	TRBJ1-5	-	CASSFQGEPQHF	TGTGCCAGCAGTTTCCAGGGCGAGCCCCAGCATTTT
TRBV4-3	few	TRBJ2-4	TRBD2	CASSQSSGRGSGNIQYF	TGCGCCAGCAGCCAATCTAGCGGGAGGGGATCAGGAAACATTCAGTACTTC
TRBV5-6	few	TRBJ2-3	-	CASSLDRGSVLDTQYF	TGTGCCAGCAGCTTGGATCGAGGATCGGTGTTAGATACGCAGTATTTT
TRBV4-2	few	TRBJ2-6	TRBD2	CASSQEIAGGLDPSGANVLTF	TGTGCCAGCAGCCAAGAGATAGCGGGAGGCCTCGACCCCTCTGGGGCCAACGTCCTGACTTTC
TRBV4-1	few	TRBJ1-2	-	CASSQVLTVTNYGYTF	TGCGCCAGCAGCCAAGTTCTCACAGTTACTAACTATGGCTACACCTTC
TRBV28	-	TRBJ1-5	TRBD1	CASSSGQGNQPQHF	TGTGCCAGCAGTTCAGGACAGGGAAATCAGCCCCAGCATTTT